This T cell receptor beta chain comes out of a study of PD-L1 blockade in urothelial cancer. The CDR3 consists of 16 residues. The V gene end was trimmed by 4 bases and the J gene end by 5 bases; junction bases not matched to a gene: 8. Germline CDR1 reads KGHSY; CDR2 reads FQNENV. Into every PCR, synthetic TCR analog templates were spiked. TCRdb keeps only in-frame clones here, not all; method: immunoSEQ multiplex PCR. Here the sample spans 45,000 or so clones, roughly 88% being singletons. As to time point: pretreatment peripheral blood. Source: PBMCs, taken around atezolizumab (anti-PD-L1) treatment. The origin of this receptor is a donor aged 40 or over with urothelial cancer. This rearrangement joins TRBV16 to TRBJ2-4; TRBD2 agrees at 10 bases. The CDR3 DNA reads as TGTGCCAGCAGCCCCGGGGCTAGCGGGAGCCAAAACATTCAGTACTTC. Protein product: CASSPGASGSQNIQYF.